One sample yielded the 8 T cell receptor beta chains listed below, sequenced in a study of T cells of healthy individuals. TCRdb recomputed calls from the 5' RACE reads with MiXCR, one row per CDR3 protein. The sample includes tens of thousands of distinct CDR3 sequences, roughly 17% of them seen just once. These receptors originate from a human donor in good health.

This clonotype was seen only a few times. The CDR3 bases are TGTGCCAGCAGAGACAGGGAGTGGACTGAAGCTTTCTTT. It translates to CASRDREWTEAFF. The V and J genes are TRBV12-3 or TRBV12-4 and TRBJ1-1; 7 bases match TRBD1. The CDR3 covers 13 residues. With V trimmed by 6 bases and J by 5 bases, 6 bases remained unmatched.

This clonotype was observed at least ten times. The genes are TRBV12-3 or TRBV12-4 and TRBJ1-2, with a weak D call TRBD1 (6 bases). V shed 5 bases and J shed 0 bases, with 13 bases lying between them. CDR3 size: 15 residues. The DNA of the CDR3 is TGTGCCAGCAGTCGACAGGTTACAGCTAACTATGGCTACACCTTC. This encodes CASSRQVTANYGYTF.

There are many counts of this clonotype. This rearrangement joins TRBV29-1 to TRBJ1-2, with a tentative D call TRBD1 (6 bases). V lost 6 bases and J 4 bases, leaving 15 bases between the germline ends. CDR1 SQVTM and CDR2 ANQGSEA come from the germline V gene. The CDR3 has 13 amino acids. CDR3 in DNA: TGCAGCGTACGGGACACGGGCACCTATGGCTACACCTTC. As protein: CSVRDTGTYGYTF.

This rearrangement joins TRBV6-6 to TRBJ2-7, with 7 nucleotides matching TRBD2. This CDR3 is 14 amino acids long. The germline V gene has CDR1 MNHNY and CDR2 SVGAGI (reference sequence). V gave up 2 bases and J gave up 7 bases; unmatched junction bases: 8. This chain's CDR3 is CASSYMTSSMEQYF. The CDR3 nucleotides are TGTGCCAGCAGTTACATGACTAGCTCCATGGAGCAGTACTTC.

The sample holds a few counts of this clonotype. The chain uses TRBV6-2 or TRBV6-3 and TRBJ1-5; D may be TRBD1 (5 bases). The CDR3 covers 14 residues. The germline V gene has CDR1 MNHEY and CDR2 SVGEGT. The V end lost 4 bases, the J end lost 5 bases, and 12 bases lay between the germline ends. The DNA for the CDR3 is TGTGCCAGCAGTTCATCGCTGGGGGATCAGCCCCAGCATTTT. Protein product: CASSSSLGDQPQHF.

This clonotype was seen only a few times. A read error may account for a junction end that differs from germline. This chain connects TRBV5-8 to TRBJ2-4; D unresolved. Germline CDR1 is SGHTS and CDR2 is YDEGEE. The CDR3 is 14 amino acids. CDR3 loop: CASSLGLTRPVEIF. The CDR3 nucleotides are TGTGCCAGCAGCTTGGGGCTTACCCGCCCAGTAGAGATTTTC.

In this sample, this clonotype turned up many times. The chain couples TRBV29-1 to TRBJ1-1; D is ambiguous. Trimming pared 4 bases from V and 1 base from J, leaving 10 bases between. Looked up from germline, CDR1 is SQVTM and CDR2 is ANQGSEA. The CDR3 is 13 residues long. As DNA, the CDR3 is TGCAGCGTTGTCGGCCGCCAGAACACTGAAGCTTTCTTT. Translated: CSVVGRQNTEAFF. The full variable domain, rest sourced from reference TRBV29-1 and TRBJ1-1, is SAVISQKPSRDICQRGTSLTIQCQVDSQVTMMFWYRQQPGQSLTLIATANQGSEATYESGFVIDKFPISRPNLTFSTLTVSNMSPEDSSIYLCSVVGRQNTEAFFGQGTRLTVV.

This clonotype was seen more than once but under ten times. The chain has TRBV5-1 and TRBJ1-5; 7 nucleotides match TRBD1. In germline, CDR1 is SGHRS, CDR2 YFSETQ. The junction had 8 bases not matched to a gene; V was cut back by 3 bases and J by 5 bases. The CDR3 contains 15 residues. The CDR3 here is CASSSRGGADQPQHF. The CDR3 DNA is TGCGCCAGCAGCTCCAGAGGGGGCGCGGATCAGCCCCAGCATTTT.